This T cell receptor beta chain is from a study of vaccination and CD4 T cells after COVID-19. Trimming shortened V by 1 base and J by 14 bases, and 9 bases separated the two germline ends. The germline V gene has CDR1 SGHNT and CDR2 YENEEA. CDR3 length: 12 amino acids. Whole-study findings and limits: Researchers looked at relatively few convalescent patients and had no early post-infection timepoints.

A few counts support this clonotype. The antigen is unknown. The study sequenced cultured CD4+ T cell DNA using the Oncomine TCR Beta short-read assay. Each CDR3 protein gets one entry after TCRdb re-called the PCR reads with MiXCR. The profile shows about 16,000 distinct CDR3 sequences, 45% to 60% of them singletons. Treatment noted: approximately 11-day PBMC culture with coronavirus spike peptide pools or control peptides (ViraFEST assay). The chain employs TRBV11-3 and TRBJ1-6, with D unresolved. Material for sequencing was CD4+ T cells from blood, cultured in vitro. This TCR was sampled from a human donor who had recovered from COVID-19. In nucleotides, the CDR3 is TGTGCCAGCAGCTTAGGCGAACAGTCCCTCCACTTT. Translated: CASSLGEQSLHF.